This T cell receptor (beta chain) was recorded in a study of T cell repertoires in cytomegalovirus infection. Study summary: It can be stated that public TCR beta signatures indicated CMV infection as well as a matching HLA type.

This clonotype was counted ten times or more. What it binds is unknown. One entry per CDR3 protein, called by TCRdb with MiXCR from the reads. The table includes around 250,000 distinct CDR3 sequences, 15% to 20% detected once. Overall study results and limits: Accumulated public TCR beta family frequency recognized individuals carrying CMV together with the relevant HLA.

The length of the CDR3 is 15 residues. The J segment lost 7 bases and the V segment lost 5 bases, leaving 9 bases of the junction unmatched. Germline-derived CDR1 and CDR2 are SGHTA and FQGNSA. V and J are TRBV7-2 and TRBJ2-7; 12 nucleotides align to TRBD2. Source material: CD8+ T cells from PBMCs. This clonotype originated in a human donor in good health (CMV status not recorded). Some clones in this sample may be carry-over from other donors' samples. CDR3 sequence reads: CASSDTSGGPPEQYF. CDR3 nucleotides: TGTGCCAGCAGCGATACTAGCGGGGGGCCCCCAGAGCAGTACTTC.